This record looks at one T cell receptor beta chain sequence and its context. Its antigen specificity is not known. One base away there is no much larger clone; base qualities are not given. These data originate in a study of TIL therapy for anti-PD-1-resistant metastatic lung cancer (dated by TCRdb to about 2021). In the study overall: Before any PD-1/PD-L1 blockade was given, tumors were harvested, nivolumab was then administered, and patients who progressed went on to receive lymphodepletion, an infusion of expanded TIL, and IL-2. A median age of approximately 50 years (range roughly 35-75) and a median tumor PD-L1 proportion score of more than 5% were recorded among enrolled patients. The cohort was predominantly lung adenocarcinoma, with a handful of EGFR-mutant and two ALK-rearranged tumors, and half of patients were current or former smokers. A median non-synonymous tumor mutation burden of 1.5 mutations per megabase was determined across the cohort by whole-exome sequencing. Tumor and peripheral blood T cell receptor beta sequencing was used to track clonotypes across tumor, expanded TIL product and serial blood samples. Summary of the overall study and its limitations: The baseline peripheral repertoire was partially replaced by infused TIL clonotypes, which then decayed over months, and persistence showed no apparent association with response. The study protocol defined all tumor marker inferences as exploratory. The cohort was highly selected, with more treatment-naive, never-smoker and oncogene-addicted patients than typical, limiting generalizability.

V is cut back by 4 bases and J by 6 bases, with 4 bases in the junction unmatched. CDR1 is given as MNHNY and CDR2 as SVGAGI, both from the germline V gene (reference sequence). The CDR3, cysteine through phenylalanine, is 14 amino acids long. Only the CDR3 DNA stays, 42 bases, in frame from base 1. The immunoSEQ v3 hsTCRB kit was used to amplify TCR beta CDR3 regions from genomic DNA through bias-controlled multiplex PCR. An Illumina NextSeq 500 was used to sequence the TCR libraries, reaching 2 million or so read pairs at survey level or about 4.5-6 million at deep level. In the original analysis: V, D and J genes were assigned, non-productive sequences were removed, and clonality was reported by immunoSEQ Analyzer software. To compare repertoires between infused TIL and blood, productive Simpson clonality was used along with the Morisita overlap index of productive TRB rearrangements. For each clone in blood, the absolute clonotype count was estimated by multiplying the lymphocyte count by the CD3+ fraction and by the clone's productive frequency. In its TCRdb copy, this immuneACCESS table keeps in-frame sequences only and misses some clones. Where compared with another copy, unresolved V genes explain less than half of these, and the others have no known cause. For V, J and clone size, that table is used; D and trimming come from the DNA. This sample is represented by approximately 57,000 clones; roughly four fifths of them were singletons. Jointly, the top ten make up roughly 3% of the sample.

The time point label, as the study defines it: pre-treatment sample, taken before nivolumab and TIL therapy. Between late 2017 and early 2020, a dual-center phase I trial enrolled adults who had stage 4 NSCLC. Samples were obtained from a single-arm, open-label phase I trial in which tumor-infiltrating lymphocyte therapy with nivolumab was evaluated in advanced non-small cell lung cancer. Mononuclear cells from blood collected in EDTA tubes were isolated on a Ficoll gradient and snap-frozen as pellets, and DNA was then extracted using a Qiagen mini-prep kit. The TCR originated in a person between 25 and 80 years old with non-small cell lung cancer. The sample consisted of blood, taken at baseline. The chain joins TRBV6-6 to TRBJ2-3; a stretch of 10 junction bases matches TRBD1. At the DNA level, the sequence is TGTGCCAGCAGTTTGACAGGGGGCTCGGATACGCAGTATTTT. Protein translation: CASSLTGGSDTQYF.